This T cell receptor beta chain was obtained from a study of shared T cell receptors in the human thymus. From germline, CDR1 is MNHNS and CDR2 SASEGT. The germline V and J ends were trimmed by 4 bases and 8 bases, with 14 bases remaining between them. The CDR3 loop spans 14 amino acids. Profiling relied on immunoSEQ multiplex PCR, and the TCRdb table lists in-frame clones only, not all of them. The profile shows 630,000 or so clones, around 87% of them singletons. These data are also associated with another study on human thymus T cells. That investigation notes: Use of V and J genes seemed skewed within the thymic and blood repertoires.

The chain couples TRBV6-1 to TRBJ1-4, with D possibly matching TRBD1 (6 bases). The sequenced material came from thymocytes. The receptor was isolated from a boy younger than two with a congenital heart defect. This CDR3 is CASSATGKAEKLFF. The CDR3 DNA follows: TGTGCCAGCAGTGCTACAGGGAAGGCGGAAAAACTGTTTTTT.